This is a list of T cell receptor beta chains from one sample in a study of T cell responses to AZD1222 COVID-19 vaccine. The table came from immunoSEQ multiplex PCR; TCRdb's copy has only in-frame clones and leaves some out. The data hold some 130,000 clones, with just over 85% observed a single time. Here the sequenced sample was peripheral blood, taken on day 0 of AZD1222 vaccination. These receptors originate from an adult in good health. CDR3s include the opening cysteine and the closing phenylalanine or tryptophan. A D gene is named only where the DNA matches it firmly. Size is omitted from some rows. Given values are once, few, many or a class for expanded clones.

>TRBJ1-4|TRBD1|TRBV7-9|.
CASSRTGDGREKLFF
TGTGCCAGCAGCCGCACAGGGGATGGTAGGGAAAAACTGTTTTTT
>TRBJ2-6|TRBD1|TRBV7-2|.
CASSLAGWDRGLAGANVLTF
TGTGCCAGCAGCTTAGCGGGATGGGACAGGGGGCTGGCTGGGGCCAACGTCCTGACTTTC
>TRBJ2-3|.|TRBV7-2|.
CASSLERRGLTDTQYF
TGTGCCAGCAGCTTAGAGAGAAGAGGGCTCACAGATACGCAGTATTTT
>TRBJ1-6|TRBD1|TRBV5-4|.
CASSLVAGTVNSPLHF
TGTGCCAGCAGCTTGGTAGCGGGGACAGTTAATTCACCCCTCCACTTT
>TRBJ1-2|.|TRBV28|.
CASSQAQSYGYTF
TGTGCCAGCAGTCAGGCTCAGTCTTATGGCTACACCTTC
>TRBJ1-2|.|TRBV12-3/TRBV12-4|.
CASSFLGHGTF
TGTGCCAGCAGTTTCCTAGGGCACGGCACCTTC
>TRBJ2-7|.|TRBV2|once
CASSSGFYEQYF
TGTGCCAGCAGTTCGGGGTTTTACGAGCAGTACTTC
>TRBJ2-2|TRBD1|TRBV7-2|.
CASSPQGANTGELFF
TGTGCCAGCAGCCCCCAGGGGGCGAACACCGGGGAGCTGTTTTTT
>TRBJ1-6|.|TRBV2|.
CATDRGVNSPLHF
TGTGCCACCGATAGGGGCGTTAATTCACCCCTCCACTTT
>TRBJ2-3|.|TRBV7-2|.
CASSLAGSGNPDTQYF
TGTGCCAGCAGCTTAGCGGGGTCGGGCAACCCAGATACGCAGTATTTT
>TRBJ1-5|.|TRBV7-2|once
CASSLWGGNQPQHF
TGTGCCAGCAGCTTATGGGGAGGCAATCAGCCCCAGCATTTT
>TRBJ2-7|.|TRBV3-1/TRBV3-2|.
CASTLVAGDPPTF
TGTGCCAGCACCCTGGTGGCTGGCGACCCCCCAACCTTC
>TRBJ2-3|TRBD2|TRBV19|once
CASSIWASGGADTQYF
TGTGCCAGTAGTATATGGGCTAGCGGGGGGGCAGATACGCAGTATTTT
>TRBJ2-5|TRBD2|TRBV6-1|.
CASSERGGAQYF
TGTGCCAGCAGTGAACGGGGGGGAGCCCAGTACTTC
>TRBJ2-7|TRBD2|TRBV7-6|once
CASSWTSGVGQYF
TGTGCCAGCAGCTGGACTAGCGGGGTGGGGCAGTACTTC
>TRBJ1-2|.|TRBV19|.
CASSTREGRADYGYTF
TGTGCCAGTAGCACCCGTGAGGGCAGGGCGGACTATGGCTACACCTTC
>TRBJ1-2|.|TRBV3-1/TRBV3-2|.
CASSPYSAGNSGYTF
TGTGCCAGCAGCCCCTACTCGGCAGGGAACAGCGGCTACACCTTC
>TRBJ2-6|TRBD2|TRBV28|.
CASSLWMAGGLRSGANVLTF
TGTGCCAGCAGTTTGTGGATGGCCGGGGGACTAAGGTCTGGGGCCAACGTCCTGACTTTC
>TRBJ2-5|.|TRBV2|.
CASGLTYQETQYF
TGTGCCAGTGGGTTAACGTACCAAGAGACCCAGTACTTC
>TRBJ1-2|.|TRBV2|.
CASSQTTSSYGYTF
TGTGCCAGCAGCCAGACAACCTCTTCCTATGGCTACACCTTC
>TRBJ1-2|TRBD1|TRBV19|.
CASSTGQYGYTF
TGTGCCAGTAGTACGGGACAGTACGGCTACACCTTC
>TRBJ1-1|TRBD1|TRBV6-5|.
CASSSWDRAYEAFF
TGTGCCAGTTCCTCTTGGGACAGAGCGTATGAAGCTTTCTTT
>TRBJ1-5|.|TRBV19|.
CASTNGYQPQHF
TGTGCCAGTACCAACGGATACCAGCCCCAGCATTTT
>TRBJ1-4|.|TRBV4-3|.
CASSQRLLLNEKLFF
TGCGCCAGCAGCCAAAGATTACTACTCAATGAAAAACTGTTTTTT
>TRBJ2-2|.|TRBV15|.
CATSRDPGRGAGRTGELFF
TGTGCCACCAGCAGAGACCCAGGACGGGGGGCAGGTCGGACCGGGGAGCTGTTTTTT
>TRBJ2-7|.|TRBV7-8|.
CASQIGPIYEQYF
TGTGCCAGCCAAATAGGACCGATCTACGAGCAGTACTTC
>TRBJ2-5|.|TRBV19|.
CASRRRQGGETQYF
TGTGCCAGTAGACGCCGACAGGGAGGAGAGACCCAGTACTTC
>TRBJ1-2|TRBD1|TRBV25-1|.
CASRDRDRYGYTF
TGTGCCAGCAGAGACCGGGACAGATATGGCTACACCTTC
>TRBJ2-7|.|TRBV6-2/TRBV6-3|.
CASSYSRIVKQYF
TGTGCCAGCAGTTACTCGAGAATTGTCAAGCAGTACTTC
>TRBJ1-4|TRBD1|TRBV19|.
CASSPARGRYEKLFF
TGTGCCAGTAGTCCGGCCAGGGGGCGGTATGAAAAACTGTTTTTT
>TRBJ2-3|.|TRBV11-2|.
CASSLGWATDTQYF
TGTGCCAGCAGCTTAGGGTGGGCAACAGATACGCAGTATTTT
>TRBJ2-5|TRBD2|TRBV15|.
CATSKGILAGGSQETQYF
TGTGCCACCAGCAAAGGAATACTAGCGGGGGGGTCACAAGAGACCCAGTACTTC
>TRBJ2-4|.|TRBV19|.
CASSIPRRDIQYF
TGTGCCAGTAGTATTCCCAGAAGGGACATTCAGTACTTC
>TRBJ2-7|TRBD1|TRBV18|few
CASSPNRGYEQYF
TGTGCCAGCTCACCAAACAGGGGTTACGAGCAGTACTTC
>TRBJ1-1|.|TRBV7-9|.
CASNLGGLEAFF
TGTGCCAGCAACCTAGGGGGGCTTGAAGCTTTCTTT
>TRBJ2-7|TRBD1|TRBV30|.
CAWSRRNSRGYEQYF
TGTGCCTGGAGCAGGCGTAACAGCAGGGGGTACGAGCAGTACTTC
>TRBJ1-1|.|TRBV3-1/TRBV3-2|.
CASSQDDRWGTEAFF
TGTGCCAGCAGCCAAGATGACAGATGGGGCACTGAAGCTTTCTTT
>TRBJ2-7|.|TRBV14|.
CASGFAGSYEQYF
TGTGCCAGCGGGTTCGCGGGCTCCTACGAGCAGTACTTC
>TRBJ2-3|TRBD1|TRBV4-3|.
CASSQGGQGGITDTQYF
TGCGCCAGCAGCCAAGGAGGACAGGGGGGGATCACAGATACGCAGTATTTT
>TRBJ2-1|.|TRBV3-1/TRBV3-2|.
CASSQLSYNEQFF
TGTGCCAGCAGCCAACTCTCCTACAATGAGCAGTTCTTC
>TRBJ1-6|.|TRBV2|.
CASSEEASYNSPLHF
TGTGCCAGCAGTGAAGAAGCCTCCTATAATTCACCCCTCCACTTT
>TRBJ2-3|TRBD1|TRBV28|once
CASSLVPGQGASDTQYF
TGTGCCAGCAGTTTAGTACCGGGACAGGGGGCCTCAGATACGCAGTATTTT
>TRBJ2-7|TRBD1|TRBV11-2|once
CASSLLTGGAEQYF
TGTGCCAGCAGCTTACTTACAGGGGGCGCCGAGCAGTACTTC
>TRBJ1-2|TRBD1|TRBV10-3|.
CAISHPGQGASGYGYTF
TGTGCCATCAGCCACCCTGGACAGGGGGCCTCTGGATATGGCTACACCTTC
>TRBJ2-1|TRBD1|TRBV5-1|.
CASSTLGQGTNEQFF
TGCGCCAGCAGCACCTTGGGACAGGGGACCAATGAGCAGTTCTTC